One and the same sample provided the 10 T cell receptor beta chains below, sequenced in a study of CD8 T cells in ankylosing spondylitis. TCRdb recomputed calls from the 5' RACE reads with MiXCR, one row per CDR3 protein. The data contain about 340,000 distinct CDR3 sequences, about 15% of them singletons. The sample was blood, either unsorted or a sorted T cell fraction (not recorded which). The receptors come from a male donor with ankylosing spondylitis or in good health (not recorded which).

This clonotype came up once. CDR3 bases: TGTGCCAGCCTTCGAGGAGCAGGGGCAGGGCAGTACTTC. Translating gives CASLRGAGAGQYF. The chain employs TRBV7-2 and TRBJ2-7, with a weak D call TRBD1 (6 bases). This CDR3 is 13 amino acids long. Germline-derived CDR1 and CDR2 are SGHTA and FQGNSA. V shed 8 bases and J shed 9 bases, with 20 bases lying between them. Full variable domain (outside the CDR3, taken from reference TRBV7-2 and TRBJ2-7): GAGVSQSPSNKVTEKGKDVELRCDPISGHTALYWYRQSLGQGLEFLIYFQGNSAPDKSGLPSDRFSAERTGGSVSTLTIQRTQQEDSAVYLCASLRGAGAGQYFGPGTRLTVT.

In its sample, this clonotype was seen many times. The rearrangement joins TRBV5-1 to TRBJ2-1; 9 bases line up with TRBD2. This CDR3 contains 14 residues. Trimming cost V 6 bases and J 10 bases; bases outside gene matches: 11. The germline gives CDR1 SGHRS, CDR2 YFSETQ. Here the CDR3 DNA reads TGCGCCAGCATGCCGGGACTAGCAGAAAGGGAGCAGTTCTTC. This codes for CASMPGLAEREQFF.

This clonotype was found a few times. This chain connects TRBV20-1 to TRBJ2-5, with 12 nucleotides matching TRBD2. Germline CDR1 and CDR2: DFQATT and SNEGSKA (reference sequence). The V segment lost 6 bases and the J segment 3 bases; nucleotides outside the gene matches: 5. This CDR3 has 14 residues. The DNA of the CDR3 is TGCAGTGCCTACCGACTAGCGGGAGAAGAGACCCAGTACTTC. This encodes CSAYRLAGEETQYF.

J is TRBJ2-7 and V is TRBV4-1, with TRBD2 identical over 12 bases. CDR1 is MGHRA and CDR2 is YSYEKL in the germline V gene. CDR3 length equals 15 residues. With V trimmed by 4 bases and J by 3 bases, 4 bases remained unmatched. The CDR3 region is CASSPTGLAGYEQYF. CDR3 bases: TGCGCCAGCAGCCCCACGGGACTAGCGGGCTACGAGCAGTACTTC.

This clonotype showed up many times. The CDR3 nucleotides are TGTGCCACCAGCAGAGGAGGAGGGGCCACCGGGGAGCTGTTTTTT. Its protein product is CATSRGGGATGELFF. The rearrangement links TRBV15 to TRBJ2-2; tentatively, D is TRBD2 (6 bases). Per germline, CDR1 LNHNV and CDR2 YYDKDF (reference sequence). The V end lost 1 base, the J end lost 4 bases, and 10 bases lay between the germline ends. CDR3 size: 15 residues.

Concerning this clonotype itself: A read error may produce the germline difference seen at one junction end. The rearrangement links TRBV6-2 or TRBV6-3 to TRBJ2-1; TRBD2 is a possible D gene (5 bases). The CDR3 is made up of 15 amino acids. The V gene's germline CDR1 is MNHEY and CDR2 SVGEGT. CDR3 bases: TGTGCCAGCAGTTACTCGAGGGTCTCCTTCAATGAGCAGTTCTTC. Protein sequence: CASSYSRVSFNEQFF.

In its sample, this clonotype was seen a few times. The rearrangement uses TRBV11-2 and TRBJ2-2, with D perhaps TRBD1 or TRBD2 (5 bases each). Per the germline V gene, CDR1 is SGHAT and CDR2 is FQNNGV. V shed 3 bases and J shed 6 bases, with 11 bases lying between them. This CDR3 contains 14 residues. CDR3 amino acids: CASSFGASSGELFF. The CDR3 bases are TGTGCCAGCAGCTTTGGGGCTAGCTCCGGGGAGCTGTTTTTT.

The chain couples TRBV29-1 to TRBJ2-1; the match to TRBD2 covers 7 bases. This CDR3 region has 16 residues. V was clipped by 4 bases and J by 7 bases; unmatched bases: 16. Per germline, CDR1 SQVTM and CDR2 ANQGSEA. CDR3 in amino acids: CSVVQSGGSVGNEQFF. CDR3 DNA sequence: TGCAGCGTTGTACAATCGGGAGGATCTGTCGGGAATGAGCAGTTCTTC.

The genes are TRBV18 and TRBJ1-1; D remains unclear. The CDR3 totals 15 residues. Germline V CDR1 and CDR2: KGHSH, LQKENI. Trimming removed 2 bases at V and 2 bases at J, with 12 bases between. CDR3 sequence: CASSPTSVYNTEAFF. In nucleotides, the CDR3 is TGTGCCAGCTCACCAACGTCGGTCTACAACACTGAAGCTTTCTTT.

This clonotype was seen only a few times. V and J are TRBV11-2 and TRBJ2-7; D ambiguous. CDR1 is SGHAT, CDR2 FQNNGV, per germline. V was trimmed by 5 bases and J by 2 bases, leaving 10 bases between them. The CDR3 is 13 residues long. CDR3 region: CASSPPSPYEQYF. The CDR3 DNA sequence: TGTGCCAGCAGCCCGCCCTCCCCCTACGAGCAGTACTTC.